These 7 T cell receptor beta chains originate from one sample sequenced in a study of blood T cell repertoires in COVID-19. Profiled with immunoSEQ multiplex PCR; TCRdb holds only in-frame clones, not every one. This table holds 220,000 or so clones, 80% to 90% found once. The sequenced material came from PBMCs or T cells enriched from blood (not recorded which). These receptors came from a young woman in a cohort exposed to, infected with or recovered from COVID-19 (not recorded which).

This clone is a singleton in its sample. The genes are TRBV12-5 and TRBJ2-3, with D maybe TRBD1 (7 bases). Per germline, CDR1 LGHNT and CDR2 FRNRAP. The CDR3 consists of 16 residues. The ends were cut back, 1 base at V and 4 bases at J, with 15 bases in the middle. CDR3 sequence: CASGLGQGGGSDTQYF. The CDR3 DNA reads as TGTGCTAGTGGTTTGGGACAGGGTGGGGGGTCAGATACGCAGTATTTT.

The chain recombines TRBV27 with TRBJ2-1; maybe TRBD1 (5 bases). The CDR3 spans 14 residues. Trimming took off 0 bases at V and 5 bases at J, with 8 bases between the two ends. Germline values: CDR1 MNHEY, CDR2 SMNVEV (reference sequence). The CDR3 coding sequence is TGTGCCAGCAGTTTATCCGACAGTAACAATGAGCAGTTCTTC. It specifies CASSLSDSNNEQFF.

This sequence joins TRBV11-2 and TRBJ2-2, with D tentatively TRBD1 (5 bases). The CDR3 is 15 residues long. The V end was cut by 5 bases, the J end by 5 bases, with 15 bases between. The germline CDR1 and CDR2 sequences are SGHAT and FQNNGV. The CDR3 DNA follows: TGTGCCAGCAGCATGTTGGGGCGTGATACCGGGGAGCTGTTTTTT. Its protein product is CASSMLGRDTGELFF.

This rearrangement joins TRBV9 to TRBJ2-2; 9 bases map to TRBD2. There are 16 residues in the CDR3. Germline V gene data show CDR1 as SGDLS and CDR2 as YYNGEE. V gave up 2 bases and J gave up 4 bases; unmatched junction bases: 6. Here the CDR3 reads CASSVSGRAFTGELFF. In DNA, the CDR3 is TGTGCCAGCAGCGTTAGCGGGAGAGCTTTCACCGGGGAGCTGTTTTTT.

The chain uses TRBV7-3 and TRBJ2-3; 8 nucleotides agree with TRBD1. This CDR3 spans 16 amino acids. From germline, CDR1 is SGHTA and CDR2 FQGTGA. The V gene end was trimmed by 5 bases and the J gene end by 2 bases; junction bases not matched to a gene: 9. The CDR3: CASSKRPDRDTDTQYF. The DNA of the CDR3 is TGTGCCAGCAGCAAGAGGCCGGACAGGGACACAGATACGCAGTATTTT. Full variable domain (missing parts from reference TRBV7-3 and TRBJ2-3): GAGVSQTPSNKVTEKGKYVELRCDPISGHTALYWYRQSLGQGPEFLIYFQGTGAADDSGLPNDRFFAVRPEGSVSTLKIQRTERGDSAVYLCASSKRPDRDTDTQYFGPGTRLTVL.

The rearrangement links TRBV7-9 to TRBJ2-7, with TRBD1 as a possible D gene (5 bases). The V end was cut by 5 bases, the J end by 2 bases, with 13 bases between. This CDR3 comprises 14 residues. CDR1 is SEHNR, CDR2 FQNEAQ, per germline (reference sequence). CDR3 coding DNA: TGTGCCAGCAGCGAACGGACATCGACCTACGAGCAGTACTTC. Translation gives CASSERTSTYEQYF.

The chain links TRBV5-5 to TRBJ1-1; unclear D gene. The germline V and J ends were trimmed by 2 bases and 3 bases, with 17 bases remaining between them. This CDR3 has 16 amino acids. From germline, CDR1 is SGHKS and CDR2 YYEKEE (reference sequence). CDR3 protein: CASSFRQRLLHTEAFF. The CDR3 nucleotides read TGTGCCAGCAGCTTTCGGCAGCGGCTCTTGCACACTGAAGCTTTCTTT. The complete variable domain, with remaining parts taken from reference TRBV5-5 and TRBJ1-1, reads DAGVTQSPTHLIKTRGQQVTLRCSPISGHKSVSWYQQVLGQGPQFIFQYYEKEERGRGNFPDRFSARQFPNYSSELNVNALLLGDSALYLCASSFRQRLLHTEAFFGQGTRLTVV.